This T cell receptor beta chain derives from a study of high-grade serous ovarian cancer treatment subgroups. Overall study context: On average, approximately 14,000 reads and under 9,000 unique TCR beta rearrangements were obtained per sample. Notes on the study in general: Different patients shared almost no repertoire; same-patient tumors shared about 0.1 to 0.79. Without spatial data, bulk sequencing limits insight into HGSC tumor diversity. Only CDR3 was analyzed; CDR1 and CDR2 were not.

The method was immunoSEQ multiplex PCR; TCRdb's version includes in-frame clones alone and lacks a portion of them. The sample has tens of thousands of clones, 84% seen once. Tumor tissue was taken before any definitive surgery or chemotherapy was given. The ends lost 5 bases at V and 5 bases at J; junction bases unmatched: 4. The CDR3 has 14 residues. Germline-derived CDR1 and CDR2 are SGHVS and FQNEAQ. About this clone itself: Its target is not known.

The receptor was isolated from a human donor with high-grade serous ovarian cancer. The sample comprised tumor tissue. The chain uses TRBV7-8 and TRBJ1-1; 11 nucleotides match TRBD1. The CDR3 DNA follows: TGTGCCAGCAGCGCGGACAGGGGGCGTACTGAAGCTTTCTTT. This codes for CASSADRGRTEAFF.